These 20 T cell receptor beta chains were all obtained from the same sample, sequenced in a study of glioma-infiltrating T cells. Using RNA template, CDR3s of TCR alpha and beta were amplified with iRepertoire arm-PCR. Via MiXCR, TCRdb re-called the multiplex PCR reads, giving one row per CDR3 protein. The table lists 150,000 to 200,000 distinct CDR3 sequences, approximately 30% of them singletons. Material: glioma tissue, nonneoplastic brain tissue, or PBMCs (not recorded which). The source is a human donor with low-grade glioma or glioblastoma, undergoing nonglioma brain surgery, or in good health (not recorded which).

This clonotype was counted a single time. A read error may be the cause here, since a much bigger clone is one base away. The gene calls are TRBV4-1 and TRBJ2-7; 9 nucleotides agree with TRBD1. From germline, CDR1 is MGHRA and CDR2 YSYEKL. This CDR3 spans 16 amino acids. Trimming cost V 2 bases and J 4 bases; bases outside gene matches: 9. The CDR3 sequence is CASSQYAGTGRYEQYF. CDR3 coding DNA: TGCGCCAGCAGCCAATACGCCGGGACAGGGAGATACGAGCAGTACTTC.

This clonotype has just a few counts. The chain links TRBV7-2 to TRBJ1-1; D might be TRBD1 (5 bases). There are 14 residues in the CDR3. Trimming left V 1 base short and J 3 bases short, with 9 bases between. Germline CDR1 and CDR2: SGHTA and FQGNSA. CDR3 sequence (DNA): TGTGCCAGCAGCTTAGTACTGGGGGACACTGAAGCTTTCTTT. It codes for CASSLVLGDTEAFF. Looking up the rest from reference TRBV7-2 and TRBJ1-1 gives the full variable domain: GAGVSQSPSNKVTEKGKDVELRCDPISGHTALYWYRQSLGQGLEFLIYFQGNSAPDKSGLPSDRFSAERTGGSVSTLTIQRTQQEDSAVYLCASSLVLGDTEAFFGQGTRLTVV.

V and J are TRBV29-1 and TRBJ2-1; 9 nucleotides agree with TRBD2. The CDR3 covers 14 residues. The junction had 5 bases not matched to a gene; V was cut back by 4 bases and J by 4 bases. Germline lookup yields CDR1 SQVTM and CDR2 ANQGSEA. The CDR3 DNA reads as TGCAGCGTTGTAAGGCTAGCGGGATACAATGAGCAGTTCTTC. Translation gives CSVVRLAGYNEQFF.

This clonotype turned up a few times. Written as DNA, the CDR3 is TGTGCCAGCAGTTGGGGGCCGATTCTCACTGAAGCTTTCTTT. It is translated as CASSWGPILTEAFF. This chain links TRBV12-3 or TRBV12-4 with TRBJ1-1, with D maybe TRBD1 (6 bases). V lost 4 bases, J lost 4 bases, and 13 bases lay in between. CDR3 length: 14 amino acids.

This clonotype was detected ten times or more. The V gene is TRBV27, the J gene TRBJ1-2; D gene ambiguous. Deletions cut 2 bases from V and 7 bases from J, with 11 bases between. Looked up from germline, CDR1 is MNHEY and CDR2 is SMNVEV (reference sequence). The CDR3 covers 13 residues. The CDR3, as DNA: TGTGCCAGCAGTTTAGACGGACGGGGTGGCTACACCTTC. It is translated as CASSLDGRGGYTF.

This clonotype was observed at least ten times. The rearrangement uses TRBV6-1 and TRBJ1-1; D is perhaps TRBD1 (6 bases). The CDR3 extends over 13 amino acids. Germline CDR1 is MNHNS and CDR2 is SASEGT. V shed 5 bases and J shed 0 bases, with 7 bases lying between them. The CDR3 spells CASSRGMNTEAFF. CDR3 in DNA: TGTGCCAGCAGTAGGGGGATGAACACTGAAGCTTTCTTT.

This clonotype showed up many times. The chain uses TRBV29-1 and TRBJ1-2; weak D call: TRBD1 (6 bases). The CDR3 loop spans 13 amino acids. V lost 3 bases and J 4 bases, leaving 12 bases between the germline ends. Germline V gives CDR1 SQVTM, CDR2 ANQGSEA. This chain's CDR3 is CSVDGGLSYGYTF. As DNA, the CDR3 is TGCAGCGTTGATGGGGGGCTGAGCTATGGCTACACCTTC.

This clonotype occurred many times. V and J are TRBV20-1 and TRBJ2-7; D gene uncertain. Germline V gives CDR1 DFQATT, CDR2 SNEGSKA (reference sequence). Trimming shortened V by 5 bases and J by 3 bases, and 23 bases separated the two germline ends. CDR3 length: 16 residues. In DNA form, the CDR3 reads TGCAGTGCTTCACTCACTACCGTGGGCTTAAGCTACGAGCAGTACTTC. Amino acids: CSASLTTVGLSYEQYF.

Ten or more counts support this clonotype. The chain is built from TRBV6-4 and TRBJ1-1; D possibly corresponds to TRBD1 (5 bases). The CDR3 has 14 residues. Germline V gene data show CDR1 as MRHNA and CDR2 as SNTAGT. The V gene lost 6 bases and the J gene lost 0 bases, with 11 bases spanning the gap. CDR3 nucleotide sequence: TGTGCCAGCAGGGATGACAGTATGAACACTGAAGCTTTCTTT. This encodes CASRDDSMNTEAFF.

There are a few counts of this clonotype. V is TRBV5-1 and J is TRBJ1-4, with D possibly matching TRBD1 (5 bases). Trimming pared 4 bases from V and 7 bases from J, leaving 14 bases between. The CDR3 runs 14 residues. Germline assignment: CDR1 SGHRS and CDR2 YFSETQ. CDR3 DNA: TGCGCCAGCAGCGCGGGGGAGGAGGGTGAAAAACTGTTTTTT. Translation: CASSAGEEGEKLFF. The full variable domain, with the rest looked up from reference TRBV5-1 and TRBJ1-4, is KAGVTQTPRYLIKTRGQQVTLSCSPISGHRSVSWYQQTPGQGLQFLFEYFSETQRNKGNFPGRFSGRQFSNSRSEMNVSTLELGDSALYLCASSAGEEGEKLFFGSGTQLSVL.

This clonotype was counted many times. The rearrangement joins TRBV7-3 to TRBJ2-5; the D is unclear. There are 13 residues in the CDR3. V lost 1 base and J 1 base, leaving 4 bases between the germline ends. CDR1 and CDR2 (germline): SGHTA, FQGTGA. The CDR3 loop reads CASSLRFQETQYF. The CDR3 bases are TGTGCCAGCAGCTTAAGATTCCAAGAGACCCAGTACTTC.

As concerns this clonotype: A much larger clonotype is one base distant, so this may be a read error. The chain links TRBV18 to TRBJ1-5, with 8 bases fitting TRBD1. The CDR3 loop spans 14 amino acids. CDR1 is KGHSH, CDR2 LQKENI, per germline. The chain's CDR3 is CASSPGTGGQPEHF. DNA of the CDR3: TGTGCCAGCTCACCAGGGACAGGCGGCCAGCCCGAGCATTTT.

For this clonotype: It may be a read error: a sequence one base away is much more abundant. The CDR3 sequence: CASSTITSGRDTQYF. The CDR3, as DNA: TGTGCCAGCAGCACCATCACTAGCGGCAGAGATACGCAGTATTTT. The chain uses TRBV5-4 and TRBJ2-3; 8 bases fit TRBD2. This CDR3 has 15 amino acids. The germline V gene has CDR1 SGHNT and CDR2 YYREEE (reference sequence). V dropped 4 bases and J dropped 5; count of bases not matched to a gene: 9.

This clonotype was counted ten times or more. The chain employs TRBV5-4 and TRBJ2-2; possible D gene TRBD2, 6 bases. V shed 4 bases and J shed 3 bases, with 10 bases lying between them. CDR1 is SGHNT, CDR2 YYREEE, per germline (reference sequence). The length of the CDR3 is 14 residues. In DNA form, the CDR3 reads TGTGCCAGCAGCCCGGGACTCGACACCGGGGAGCTGTTTTTT. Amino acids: CASSPGLDTGELFF. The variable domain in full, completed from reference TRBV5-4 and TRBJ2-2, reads ETGVTQSPTHLIKTRGQQVTLRCSSQSGHNTVSWYQQALGQGPQFIFQYYREEENGRGNFPPRFSGLQFPNYSSELNVNALELDDSALYLCASSPGLDTGELFFGEGSRLTVL.

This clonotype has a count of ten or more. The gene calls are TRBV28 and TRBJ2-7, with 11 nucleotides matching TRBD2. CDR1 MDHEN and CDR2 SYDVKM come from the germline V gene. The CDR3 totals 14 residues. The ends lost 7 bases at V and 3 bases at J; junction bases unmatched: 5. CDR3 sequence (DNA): TGTGCCAGCATTGCCGGGACTAGCGGCTACGAGCAGTACTTC. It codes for CASIAGTSGYEQYF.

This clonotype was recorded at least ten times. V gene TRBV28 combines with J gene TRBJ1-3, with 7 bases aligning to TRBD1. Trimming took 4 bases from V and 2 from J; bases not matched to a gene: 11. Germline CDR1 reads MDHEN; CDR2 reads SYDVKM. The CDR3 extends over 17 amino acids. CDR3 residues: CASSSSLRGRTGNTIYF. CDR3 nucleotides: TGTGCCAGCAGTTCCAGCCTAAGGGGGCGCACTGGAAACACCATATATTTT.

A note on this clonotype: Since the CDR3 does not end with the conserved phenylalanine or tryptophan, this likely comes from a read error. CDR3 sequence (DNA): TGTGCCGGCAGCTTACACATACTCCAAGAGACCCAGTACCTC. Protein sequence: CAGSLHILQETQYL. The chain joins TRBV7-9 to TRBJ2-5; D ambiguous. The CDR3 has 14 amino acids. Germline V gene data show CDR1 as SEHNR and CDR2 as FQNEAQ (reference sequence).

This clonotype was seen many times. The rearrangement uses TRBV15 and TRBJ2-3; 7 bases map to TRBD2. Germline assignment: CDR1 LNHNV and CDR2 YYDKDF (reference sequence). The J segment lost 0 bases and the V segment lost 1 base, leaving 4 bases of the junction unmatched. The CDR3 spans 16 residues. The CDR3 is CATSRAQLASTDTQYF. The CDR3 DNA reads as TGTGCCACCAGCAGAGCCCAACTAGCGAGCACAGATACGCAGTATTTT.

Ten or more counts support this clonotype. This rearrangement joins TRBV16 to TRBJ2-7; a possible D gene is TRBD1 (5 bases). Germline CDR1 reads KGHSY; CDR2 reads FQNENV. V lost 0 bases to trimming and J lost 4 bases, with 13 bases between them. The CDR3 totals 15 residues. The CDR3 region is CASSQSPQGWYEQYF. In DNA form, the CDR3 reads TGTGCCAGCAGCCAATCTCCTCAGGGATGGTACGAGCAGTACTTC.

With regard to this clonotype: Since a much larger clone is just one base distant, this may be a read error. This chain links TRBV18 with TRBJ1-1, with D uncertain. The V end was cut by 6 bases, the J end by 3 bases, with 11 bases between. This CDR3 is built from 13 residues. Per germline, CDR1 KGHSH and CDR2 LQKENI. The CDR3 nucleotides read TGTGCCAGCTCCCGAGAATCTTACACTGAAGCTTTCTTT. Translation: CASSRESYTEAFF.